This T cell receptor (beta chain) is from a study of blood T cell repertoires in COVID-19. Study-wide background: The cDNA or gDNA used as material had been derived from T cells, B-cell-depleted T cells, or PBMCs.

In the original workflow: The assay estimated nucleated cells by amplifying reference gene primers. Sequenced by immunoSEQ multiplex PCR; TCRdb stores in-frame clones only, minus some. V and J calls and clone size come straight from that table; D and trimming were deduced from the DNA. The sample has tens of thousands of clones, 70% to 90% seen once; the top ten hold 6.5% to 8.5%. The sample holds one count of this clone. Between the trimmed V and J ends, which lost 3 bases and 1 base, there was a span of 6 bases. The germline gives CDR1 MGHRA, CDR2 YSYEKL. The CDR3 is 13 residues long. The chain recombines TRBV4-1 with TRBJ1-1; a possible D gene is TRBD1 (5 bases). Sequenced material: peripheral blood. The receptor's source is a woman of 80 years or more with acute or convalescent COVID-19. CDR3 amino acids: CASSQTENTEAFF. The CDR3 region has the DNA TGCGCCAGCAGCCAGACAGAGAACACTGAAGCTTTCTTT.